These 17 T cell receptor beta chains originate from one sample sequenced in a study of T cell responses to AZD1222 COVID-19 vaccine. Sequenced by immunoSEQ multiplex PCR; TCRdb stores in-frame clones only, minus some. The sample has 95,000 to 100,000 clones, 88% seen once. The sequencing here drew on peripheral blood, taken 28 days after the second AZD1222 dose. The receptors derive from an adult who received the AZD1222 COVID-19 vaccine.

The rearrangement joins TRBV11-2 to TRBJ2-7; D is unclear. This CDR3 is 14 amino acids long. Germline CDR1 and CDR2: SGHAT and FQNNGV. The ends were cut back, 1 base at V and 4 bases at J, with 11 bases in the middle. This chain's CDR3 is CASSLGGPPYEQYF. The DNA for the CDR3 is TGTGCCAGCAGCTTAGGAGGTCCGCCGTACGAGCAGTACTTC.

The gene calls are TRBV5-6 and TRBJ2-1; D uncertain. V lost 0 bases and J 4 bases, leaving 5 bases between the germline ends. CDR1 and CDR2 (germline): SGHDT, YYEEEE. CDR3 length equals 13 residues. CDR3 amino acids: CASSLGPYNEQFF. CDR3 nucleotide sequence: TGTGCCAGCAGCTTGGGGCCGTACAATGAGCAGTTCTTC.

J is TRBJ2-2 and V is TRBV7-9; D perhaps matches TRBD2 (6 bases). V was clipped by 1 base and J by 4 bases, with 16 bases between them. Germline V gene data show CDR1 as SEHNR and CDR2 as FQNEAQ (reference sequence). The length of the CDR3 is 17 residues. The CDR3 nucleotides read TGTGCCAGCAGCTTAGTCGGGATAGCGGAGGCCACCGGGGAGCTGTTTTTT. Its protein is CASSLVGIAEATGELFF.

Only a few counts were recorded for this clone. V gene TRBV2 combines with J gene TRBJ1-4, with TRBD1 as a possible D gene (6 bases). Germline V CDR1 and CDR2: SNHLY, FYNNEI. This CDR3 has 16 amino acids. V lost 8 bases and J 7 bases, leaving 23 bases between the germline ends. The CDR3 loop is CASGNPMGAGVEKLFF. DNA for the CDR3: TGTGCCAGCGGAAACCCAATGGGAGCAGGGGTTGAAAAACTGTTTTTT.

The chain is built from TRBV20-1 and TRBJ1-4, with D perhaps matching TRBD1 (5 bases). Germline V gives CDR1 DFQATT, CDR2 SNEGSKA (reference sequence). The ends were cut back, 3 bases at V and 8 bases at J, with 19 bases in the middle. The CDR3 totals 15 residues. The CDR3, as DNA: TGCAGTGCTAGTAAGGGTAGGGGCCCCGGCGAAAAACTGTTTTTT. It is translated as CSASKGRGPGEKLFF.

Only one count was recorded for this clone. The chain uses TRBV6-6 and TRBJ2-3; D is unclear. This CDR3 is built from 15 residues. V was pared by 0 bases and J by 0 bases, with 7 bases between. Germline CDR1 and CDR2: MNHNY and SVGAGI (reference sequence). The CDR3 loop is CASSYSFQSTDTQYF. The CDR3, as DNA: TGTGCCAGCAGTTACTCGTTTCAAAGCACAGATACGCAGTATTTT.

The DNA of the CDR3 is TGTGCCAGCAGCATTACCACGGTGAACACTGAAGCTTTCTTT. This translates into CASSITTVNTEAFF. This rearrangement joins TRBV3-1 (or the pseudogene TRBV3-2) to TRBJ1-1; D not certain. This CDR3 has 14 residues. Germline CDR1 reads LGHDT; CDR2 reads YNNKEL (reference sequence). Trimming removed 5 bases at V and 0 bases at J, with 10 bases between.

Comment on this clone: This same CDR3 is encoded by further DNA sequences in the sample. The chain has TRBV5-1 and TRBJ1-4, with D unresolved. The CDR3 totals 13 residues. Germline V gene data show CDR1 as SGHRS and CDR2 as YFSETQ. V lost 4 bases to trimming and J lost 5 bases, with 9 bases between them. The DNA for the CDR3 is TGCGCCAGCAGCCCCGGTCCGAATGAAAAACTGTTTTTT. Translated, it gives CASSPGPNEKLFF.

The rearrangement links TRBV19 to TRBJ2-7; D remains ambiguous. CDR3 length: 14 residues. With 0 bases removed from V and 0 bases from J, the gap between germline ends came to 6 bases. Germline assignment: CDR1 LNHDA and CDR2 SQIVND (reference sequence). CDR3 DNA sequence: TGTGCCAGTAGTATAGACGCAAACTCCTACGAGCAGTACTTC. It translates to CASSIDANSYEQYF.

The chain has TRBV30 and TRBJ1-1; 7 bases map to TRBD1. The germline V gene has CDR1 GTSNPN and CDR2 SVGIG (reference sequence). This CDR3 comprises 13 residues. V trimming: 3 bases; J trimming: 3 bases; junction bases outside the gene matches: 4. For the CDR3, the DNA is TGTGCCTGGAGAGGACAGGCCTACACTGAAGCTTTCTTT. Translation gives CAWRGQAYTEAFF. Filled out from reference TRBV30 and TRBJ1-1, the complete variable domain reads SQTIHQWPATLVQPVGSPLSLECTVEGTSNPNLYWYRQAAGRGLQLLFYSVGIGQISSEVPQNLSASRPQDRQFILSSKKLLLSDSGFYLCAWRGQAYTEAFFGQGTRLTVV.

J is TRBJ2-7 and V is TRBV4-1; 13 nucleotides match TRBD2. Germline trimming cut 4 bases from V and 3 bases from J; bases unmatched to any gene: 9. Per the germline V gene, CDR1 is MGHRA and CDR2 is YSYEKL. The CDR3 consists of 17 residues. The CDR3 DNA is TGCGCCAGCAGCCTTCGGACTAGCGGGGGAGAGGTCTACGAGCAGTACTTC. It yields the protein CASSLRTSGGEVYEQYF.

J is TRBJ2-2 and V is TRBV4-2; 10 nucleotides align to TRBD1. Trimming took 2 bases from V and 6 from J; bases not matched to a gene: 9. Germline V gives CDR1 LGHNA, CDR2 YNFKEQ. This CDR3 region has 17 residues. The CDR3 reads CASSQRPGTGAAGELFF. CDR3 bases: TGTGCCAGCAGCCAACGTCCCGGGACAGGGGCCGCCGGGGAGCTGTTTTTT.

V is TRBV12-5 and J is TRBJ2-5, with TRBD2 as a possible D gene (5 bases). CDR1 is LGHNT and CDR2 is FRNRAP in the germline V gene. V was cut by 6 bases and J by 0 bases, with 8 bases left in between. CDR3 length equals 13 residues. CDR3 bases: TGTGCTAGTGGGGACGGGAACCAAGAGACCCAGTACTTC. Its protein is CASGDGNQETQYF.

The rearrangement joins TRBV7-3 to TRBJ2-7; D possibly matches TRBD1 or TRBD2 (5 bases each). The CDR3 has 14 amino acids. V dropped 3 bases and J dropped 1 base, with 10 bases sitting between them. Germline V lookup: CDR1 SGHTA, CDR2 FQGTGA. For the CDR3, the DNA is TGTGCCAGCAGCTTGGGGCCGGGGTCCTACGAGCAGTACTTC. Amino acid sequence: CASSLGPGSYEQYF.

The chain uses TRBV6-5 and TRBJ2-7; D gene ambiguous. Germline CDR1 MNHEY, CDR2 SVGAGI. With 4 bases removed from V and 0 bases from J, the gap between germline ends came to 10 bases. This CDR3 spans 14 amino acids. The CDR3 sequence is CASSLQKNSYEQYF. The CDR3 region has the DNA TGTGCCAGCAGTTTACAAAAAAACTCCTACGAGCAGTACTTC.

The CDR3 nucleotides are TGTGCCAGCAGCTTAGGAGGGGCAGGGTCCTATGGCTACACCTTC. Translated: CASSLGGAGSYGYTF. This rearrangement joins TRBV7-2 to TRBJ1-2, with D tentatively TRBD1 (5 bases). The CDR3 contains 15 residues. Trimming stripped 1 base from V and 4 bases from J, with 13 bases between. Germline V gene lookup returns CDR1 SGHTA and CDR2 FQGNSA.

The chain couples TRBV10-3 to TRBJ1-1; D not resolved. The CDR3 is 15 amino acids. The germline gives CDR1 ENHRY, CDR2 SYGVKD. V was trimmed by 0 bases and J by 4 bases, leaving 12 bases between them. The CDR3 spells CAISESGSWSTEAFF. For the CDR3, the DNA is TGTGCCATCAGTGAGTCCGGTAGCTGGTCCACTGAAGCTTTCTTT.